This entry describes one T cell receptor (beta chain). The clone's antigen remains unknown. The sample holds no much larger clone one base away, and base qualities are not on file. This entry is derived from a study of T cells in localized non-small cell lung cancer (dated by TCRdb to the early 2020s). Some background on the complete study: The study examined T cell repertoires in under 300 patients with early-stage NSCLC and compared tumors with uninvolved tumor-adjacent lungs. The mean age of the NSCLC patients was 50 to 85 years, with 130 or so men and around 110 women. The cohort was made up of approximately 250 treatment-naive NSCLC patients whose localized lung tumors had been resected. Results and caveats for the whole study, not just this receptor: Uninvolved tumor-adjacent lung showed the highest T cell clonality, higher than tumor, which suggests more focused antigenic responses in the uninvolved tumor-adjacent lung. Longer overall survival was associated with higher blood T cell density, whereas shorter survival was associated with higher adjacent-lung clonality. Because the study design was exploratory, TCR variables were selected using unadjusted p-values without false-discovery rate correction. Because multi-region tumor sequencing was not done, intratumor heterogeneity could not be ruled out. Of the top 100 tumor clones, a median of about 53 were detected in paired uninvolved adjacent lung; about 28 were also among that lung's top 100.

V gives up 1 base and J gives up 10 bases, and the segment between their germline ends measures 5 bases. The CDR3 numbers 12 residues from cysteine through phenylalanine. Kept here is only the CDR3 DNA, which spans 36 bases and is read in frame from base 1. CDR1 and CDR2, per the germline V gene (reference sequence), are LNHDA and SQIVND. At diagnosis, peripheral blood, uninvolved tumor-adjacent lung and tumor were collected and stored as a combination of fresh-frozen and FFPE material. Blood samples were analyzed as peripheral blood mononuclear cells for TCR repertoire profiling. TCR beta CDR3 regions were sequenced from DNA using the immunoSEQ Assay. As for how the authors treated the data: To compute T cell density, TCR beta template counts were normalized to usable DNA, which was estimated by amplifying housekeeping genes. Richness was estimated using the preseqR package, with extrapolation to 400,000 templates for PBMC samples and to 120,000 templates for tissue samples. Clonality was taken to be one minus Pielou's evenness. Tissue-enriched TCRs were identified by differential abundance testing using productive amino-acid clonotypes, minimum total count 5 and alpha 0.1. Repertoire overlap between compartments was quantified with the Jaccard Index and Morisita Overlap Index. GLIPH grouped TCR beta CDR3s together with public tetramer-defined viral CDR3s, and a viral motif had to include at least three viral sequences and show V-gene enrichment. Entries here come from immuneACCESS through TCRdb and include only in-frame sequences with V and J called. Some clones fail to appear in such tables; in the studies checked, an unresolved V gene covers under half of the shortfall, and the cause of the remainder is unknown. V and J calls and clone size come straight from that table; D and trimming were deduced from the DNA. This sample holds tens of thousands of clones; just over 85% were observed only once. 18% of the sample is in the top ten clones.

This chain joins TRBV19 to TRBJ1-6; the D gene is unclear. This TCR came from a male donor at least 60 years old with stage III squamous cell lung carcinoma. Material: peripheral blood, obtained before any cancer treatment. The nucleotide sequence is TGTGCCAGTAGTATAGTCGGGTCACCCCTCCACTTT. This codes for CASSIVGSPLHF.